A selection of T cell receptor beta chains follows, all from one sample in a study of shared clonotypes between healthy human individuals. TCRdb keeps only in-frame clones here, not all; method: immunoSEQ multiplex PCR. The sample has some 1.5 million clones, around 97% seen once. The sample consisted of naive CD4+ T cells sorted from blood. Receptors were obtained from a man aged 30 to 39 in good health. The CDR3 runs from the conserved cysteine through the conserved F or W. A D gene is named only where the DNA matches it firmly. Size tells how often a clone was seen (once, few, many) or the class of an expanded clone, and some rows leave it out.

d_gene: TRBD1; j_gene: TRBJ2-3; v_gene: TRBV28; abundance: NA; CDR3aa: CASRLGTGDTDTQYF; CDR3nt: TGTGCCAGCAGGCTAGGGACAGGGGACACAGATACGCAGTATTTT
d_gene: TRBD1; j_gene: TRBJ2-1; v_gene: TRBV12-5; abundance: NA; CDR3aa: CASGLVRDQQGRGEQFF; CDR3nt: TGTGCTAGTGGTTTGGTCCGGGACCAACAGGGGAGAGGTGAGCAGTTCTTC
d_gene: TRBD2; j_gene: TRBJ2-7; v_gene: TRBV9; abundance: NA; CDR3aa: CASSVDASGIEQYF; CDR3nt: TGTGCCAGCAGCGTAGACGCTAGCGGGATAGAGCAGTACTTC
d_gene: NA; j_gene: TRBJ1-2; v_gene: TRBV14; abundance: NA; CDR3aa: CASSQDRANYGYTF; CDR3nt: TGTGCCAGCAGCCAAGACAGGGCTAACTATGGCTACACCTTC
d_gene: NA; j_gene: TRBJ1-2; v_gene: TRBV5-1; abundance: NA; CDR3aa: CASSVDPGTSYGYTF; CDR3nt: TGCGCCAGCAGCGTAGACCCCGGGACTAGCTATGGCTACACCTTC
d_gene: NA; j_gene: TRBJ1-1; v_gene: TRBV19; abundance: NA; CDR3aa: CASDRYTEAFF; CDR3nt: TGTGCCAGTGACAGATACACTGAAGCTTTCTTT
d_gene: NA; j_gene: TRBJ2-1; v_gene: TRBV5-1; abundance: NA; CDR3aa: CASSTLTGSDYGEQFF; CDR3nt: TGCGCCAGCAGCACCCTGACAGGAAGCGACTACGGTGAGCAGTTCTTC
d_gene: NA; j_gene: TRBJ2-7; v_gene: TRBV7-2; abundance: NA; CDR3aa: CASSHAVTGVYEQYF; CDR3nt: TGTGCCAGCAGCCACGCAGTTACAGGAGTTTACGAGCAGTACTTC
d_gene: TRBD1; j_gene: TRBJ2-1; v_gene: TRBV18; abundance: NA; CDR3aa: CASSPPGTGEVDEQFF; CDR3nt: TGTGCCAGCTCACCCCCCGGGACAGGGGAAGTCGATGAGCAGTTCTTC
d_gene: NA; j_gene: TRBJ1-1; v_gene: TRBV6-1; abundance: NA; CDR3aa: CASSEPSRSTEAFF; CDR3nt: TGTGCCAGCAGTGAACCCAGTCGGAGCACTGAAGCTTTCTTT
d_gene: TRBD1; j_gene: TRBJ2-7; v_gene: TRBV6-5; abundance: NA; CDR3aa: CASSRDRVSYEQYF; CDR3nt: TGTGCCAGCAGCCGGGACAGAGTTTCCTACGAGCAGTACTTC
d_gene: TRBD1; j_gene: TRBJ2-7; v_gene: TRBV5-1; abundance: NA; CDR3aa: CASSFPIGTESYEQYF; CDR3nt: TGCGCCAGCAGCTTTCCGATCGGGACAGAGTCCTACGAGCAGTACTTC
d_gene: NA; j_gene: TRBJ2-5; v_gene: TRBV27; abundance: NA; CDR3aa: CASSPARESETQYF; CDR3nt: TGTGCCAGCAGTCCTGCCCGGGAGTCGGAGACCCAGTACTTC
d_gene: NA; j_gene: TRBJ2-5; v_gene: TRBV7-2; abundance: NA; CDR3aa: CASSVGGSGGETQYF; CDR3nt: TGTGCCAGCAGCGTAGGAGGGAGCGGAGGGGAGACCCAGTACTTC
d_gene: NA; j_gene: TRBJ2-1; v_gene: TRBV9; abundance: few; CDR3aa: CASSVGGAYNEQFF; CDR3nt: TGTGCCAGCAGCGTAGGTGGGGCCTACAATGAGCAGTTCTTC
d_gene: NA; j_gene: TRBJ1-5; v_gene: TRBV7-9; abundance: once; CDR3aa: CASSEGGTLDSNQPQHF; CDR3nt: TGTGCCAGCAGCGAAGGCGGGACACTCGATAGCAATCAGCCCCAGCATTTT
d_gene: NA; j_gene: TRBJ2-5; v_gene: TRBV11-3; abundance: NA; CDR3aa: CASSSSSDKKETQYF; CDR3nt: TGTGCCAGCAGCTCGTCATCGGACAAAAAAGAGACCCAGTACTTC
d_gene: TRBD1; j_gene: TRBJ2-2; v_gene: TRBV9; abundance: NA; CDR3aa: CASSVVVGGNTGELFF; CDR3nt: TGTGCCAGCAGCGTAGTTGTAGGGGGCAACACCGGGGAGCTGTTTTTT
d_gene: NA; j_gene: TRBJ2-5; v_gene: TRBV28; abundance: NA; CDR3aa: CASSFDGRGETQYF; CDR3nt: TGTGCCAGCAGTTTCGACGGGAGAGGAGAGACCCAGTACTTC
d_gene: NA; j_gene: TRBJ2-5; v_gene: TRBV10-3; abundance: NA; CDR3aa: CAISGIPETQYF; CDR3nt: TGTGCCATCAGTGGCATACCGGAGACCCAGTACTTC
d_gene: TRBD2; j_gene: TRBJ2-2; v_gene: TRBV5-1; abundance: NA; CDR3aa: CASTSGSGTGELFF; CDR3nt: TGCGCCAGCACTAGCGGGAGCGGCACCGGGGAGCTGTTTTTT
d_gene: NA; j_gene: TRBJ1-5; v_gene: TRBV27; abundance: NA; CDR3aa: CASSLNNQPQHF; CDR3nt: TGTGCCAGCAGTCTTAACAATCAGCCCCAGCATTTT
d_gene: NA; j_gene: TRBJ2-7; v_gene: TRBV28; abundance: once; CDR3aa: CASSSGAGNYEQYF; CDR3nt: TGTGCCAGCAGTTCAGGGGCCGGTAACTACGAGCAGTACTTC
d_gene: NA; j_gene: TRBJ1-1; v_gene: TRBV11-2; abundance: NA; CDR3aa: CASSWAGRRNTEAFF; CDR3nt: TGTGCCAGCAGTTGGGCGGGGAGGAGGAACACTGAAGCTTTCTTT
d_gene: NA; j_gene: TRBJ1-1; v_gene: TRBV9; abundance: NA; CDR3aa: CASSVLGASTEAFF; CDR3nt: TGTGCCAGCAGCGTTCTGGGGGCCTCCACTGAAGCTTTCTTT
d_gene: NA; j_gene: TRBJ2-7; v_gene: TRBV5-4; abundance: NA; CDR3aa: CASSDRGPNYEQYF; CDR3nt: TGTGCCAGCAGCGATCGAGGGCCCAACTACGAGCAGTACTTC
d_gene: NA; j_gene: TRBJ1-3; v_gene: TRBV9; abundance: NA; CDR3aa: CASSARGDNSGNTIYF; CDR3nt: TGTGCCAGCAGCGCCCGAGGGGATAACTCTGGAAACACCATATATTTT
d_gene: NA; j_gene: TRBJ2-5; v_gene: TRBV10-1; abundance: NA; CDR3aa: CASSDGVPETQYF; CDR3nt: TGCGCCAGCAGCGATGGGGTCCCGGAGACCCAGTACTTC
d_gene: TRBD2; j_gene: TRBJ2-5; v_gene: TRBV30; abundance: NA; CDR3aa: CAWTVLAGGRGTQYF; CDR3nt: TGTGCCTGGACTGTACTAGCGGGAGGGAGGGGGACCCAGTACTTC
d_gene: NA; j_gene: TRBJ2-3; v_gene: TRBV19; abundance: NA; CDR3aa: CASSRARASTDTQYF; CDR3nt: TGTGCCAGTAGCCGAGCTAGGGCCAGCACAGATACGCAGTATTTT
d_gene: TRBD2; j_gene: TRBJ2-3; v_gene: TRBV4-1; abundance: NA; CDR3aa: CASSRLAGGPGELSTQYF; CDR3nt: TGCGCCAGCAGCCGTCTGGCGGGAGGGCCGGGCGAACTTTCTACGCAGTATTTT
d_gene: TRBD1; j_gene: TRBJ1-4; v_gene: TRBV2; abundance: NA; CDR3aa: CASSEAVPTGELFF; CDR3nt: TGTGCCAGCAGTGAAGCGGTTCCTACAGGGGAACTGTTTTTT